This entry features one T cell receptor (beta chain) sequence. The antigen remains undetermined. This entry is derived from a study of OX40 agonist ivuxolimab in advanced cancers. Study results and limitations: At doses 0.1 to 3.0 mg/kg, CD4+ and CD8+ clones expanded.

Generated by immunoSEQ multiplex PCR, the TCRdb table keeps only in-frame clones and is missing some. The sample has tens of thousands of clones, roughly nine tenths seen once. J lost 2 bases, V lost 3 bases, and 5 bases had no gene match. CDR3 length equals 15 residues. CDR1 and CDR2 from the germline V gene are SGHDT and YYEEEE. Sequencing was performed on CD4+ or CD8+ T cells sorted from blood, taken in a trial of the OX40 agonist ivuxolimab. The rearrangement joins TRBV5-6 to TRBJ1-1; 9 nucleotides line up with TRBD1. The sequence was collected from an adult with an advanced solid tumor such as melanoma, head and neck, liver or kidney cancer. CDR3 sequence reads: CASSSRGQGNTEAFF. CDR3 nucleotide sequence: TGTGCCAGCAGCTCGAGGGGACAGGGAAACACTGAAGCTTTCTTT.